Presented here are 14 T cell receptor beta chains from one specimen sequenced in a study of sequential checkpoint blockade in melanoma. Produced via immunoSEQ multiplex PCR; TCRdb's table is partial and in-frame only. This table holds around 20,000 clones, under 60% found once. Noted treatment: randomized to nivolumab then ipilimumab (arm A) or the reverse (arm B). The specimen was CD8+ T cells sorted from blood (inferred from file names), collected from a patient given nivolumab and ipilimumab in sequence. Receptors originate from a human donor with melanoma.

The chain couples TRBV7-9 to TRBJ2-1, with 11 bases matching TRBD2. The CDR3 is made up of 16 amino acids. J was trimmed by 6 bases and V by 4 bases; bases with no gene match: 8. Per the germline V gene, CDR1 is SEHNR and CDR2 is FQNEAQ (reference sequence). The CDR3 is CASSYAGTSGVNEQFF. For the CDR3, the DNA is TGTGCCAGCAGCTATGCCGGGACTAGCGGCGTCAATGAGCAGTTCTTC.

V and J are TRBV7-9 and TRBJ2-7, with 7 bases aligning to TRBD1. The V segment lost 7 bases and the J segment 2 bases; nucleotides outside the gene matches: 5. CDR1 and CDR2 from the germline V gene are SEHNR and FQNEAQ (reference sequence). The CDR3 has 13 residues. This chain's CDR3 is CASTGQVTYEQYF. In nucleotides, the CDR3 is TGTGCCAGCACCGGACAGGTAACCTACGAGCAGTACTTC.

This clone is categorized as medium-sized. This chain connects TRBV5-4 to TRBJ1-6; D might be TRBD1 (6 bases). V dropped 1 base and J dropped 7 bases, with 9 bases sitting between them. The CDR3 length is 14 residues. Germline CDR1 SGHNT, CDR2 YYREEE (reference sequence). CDR3 sequence reads: CASSLLTGNSPLHF. In DNA form, the CDR3 reads TGTGCCAGCAGCTTGTTAACAGGGAATTCACCCCTCCACTTT.

The J gene is TRBJ2-2, the V gene TRBV7-6, with 13 bases aligning to TRBD2. CDR1 is SGHVS and CDR2 is FNYEAQ in the germline V gene. The CDR3 covers 15 residues. Trimming at V came to 5 bases and at J to 5 bases, leaving 2 bases not matched to a gene. The CDR3: CASSPTSGGTGELFF. CDR3 coding DNA: TGTGCCAGCAGCCCGACTAGCGGGGGGACCGGGGAGCTGTTTTTT.

This chain connects TRBV6-1 to TRBJ2-7, with a weak D call TRBD1 (6 bases). The V gene's germline CDR1 is MNHNS and CDR2 SASEGT. Trimming took 5 bases from V and 5 from J, leaving 19 bases between them. The CDR3 sequence is 15 residues long. The CDR3 nucleotides are TGTGCCAGCAGTTCCGGGACACGTCGAAGGGACGAGCAGTACTTC. This translates into CASSSGTRRRDEQYF.

The rearrangement joins TRBV5-6 to TRBJ2-7; possible D gene TRBD2, 6 bases. Germline-derived CDR1 and CDR2 are SGHDT and YYEEEE. CDR3 length: 13 amino acids. Deletions cut 4 bases from V and 0 bases from J, with 8 bases between. In DNA form, the CDR3 reads TGTGCCAGCAGCCACGGGAGCTCCTACGAGCAGTACTTC. The encoded protein is CASSHGSSYEQYF.

The table lists this clone with many counts. The rearrangement links TRBV5-4 to TRBJ1-4; D might be TRBD1 (5 bases). Trimming removed 0 bases at V and 1 base at J, with 13 bases between. This CDR3 is 17 amino acids long. The germline V gene has CDR1 SGHNT and CDR2 YYREEE (reference sequence). Here the CDR3 reads CASSLVTEGVTNEKLFF. The DNA for the CDR3 is TGTGCCAGCAGCTTGGTTACGGAAGGGGTAACTAATGAAAAACTGTTTTTT.

This clone came up a few times. V gene TRBV7-9 combines with J gene TRBJ2-2; 8 nucleotides align to TRBD2. Germline-derived CDR1 and CDR2 are SEHNR and FQNEAQ (reference sequence). The V gene end was trimmed by 4 bases and the J gene end by 5 bases; junction bases not matched to a gene: 6. The CDR3 sequence is 15 residues long. This chain's CDR3 is CASSSQAGATGELFF. CDR3 in DNA: TGTGCCAGCAGCTCTCAAGCGGGAGCGACCGGGGAGCTGTTTTTT. Full variable domain (outside the CDR3, taken from reference TRBV7-9 and TRBJ2-2): DTGVSQNPRHKITKRGQNVTFRCDPISEHNRLYWYRQTLGQGPEFLTYFQNEAQLEKSRLLSDRFSAERPKGSFSTLEIQRTEQGDSAMYLCASSSQAGATGELFFGEGSRLTVL.

The chain joins TRBV6-6 to TRBJ1-2, with D uncertain. CDR3 length equals 14 residues. CDR1 and CDR2 (germline): MNHNY, SVGAGI (reference sequence). The V gene lost 3 bases and the J gene lost 0 bases, with 8 bases spanning the gap. CDR3 residues: CASSYGSTNYGYTF. In nucleotides, the CDR3 is TGTGCCAGCAGTTATGGGAGTACTAACTATGGCTACACCTTC.

This chain connects TRBV6-1 to TRBJ2-3; TRBD1 matches 10 bases. CDR1 MNHNS and CDR2 SASEGT come from the germline V gene. The CDR3 runs to 14 residues. J gave up 4 bases and V 3 bases, and 1 base lay outside the gene matches. CDR3 nucleotides: TGTGCCAGCAGTGAGGGGACAGGGGCAGATACGCAGTATTTT. Encoded protein: CASSEGTGADTQYF.

J is TRBJ2-1 and V is TRBV19; maybe TRBD1 (6 bases). With 8 bases removed from V and 9 bases from J, the gap between germline ends came to 17 bases. The CDR3 length is 13 residues. Germline V gene sequence: CDR1 LNHDA, CDR2 SQIVND (reference sequence). CDR3 loop: CASALTGTPEQFF. CDR3 DNA sequence: TGTGCCAGTGCCCTCACAGGGACCCCTGAGCAGTTCTTC.

The V call is TRBV5-6, the J call TRBJ1-6; TRBD1 matches 7 bases. The length of the CDR3 is 15 residues. Germline trimming cut 0 bases from V and 9 bases from J; bases unmatched to any gene: 6. CDR1 and CDR2 (germline): SGHDT, YYEEEE. The chain's CDR3 is CASSLGQGVGSPLHF. For the CDR3, the DNA is TGTGCCAGCAGCTTGGGGCAGGGGGTAGGTTCACCCCTCCACTTT.

J is TRBJ1-5 and V is TRBV2; possible D gene TRBD1, 6 bases. The germline gives CDR1 SNHLY, CDR2 FYNNEI. V lost 3 bases to trimming and J lost 6 bases, with 12 bases between them. The CDR3 spans 14 residues. In DNA form, the CDR3 reads TGTGCCAGCAGTGAGGGGGCGTATCGTCAGCCCCAGCATTTT. Translated: CASSEGAYRQPQHF.

The chain couples TRBV11-2 to TRBJ2-3; a weak D match, TRBD2 (5 bases). The germline gives CDR1 SGHAT, CDR2 FQNNGV. Trimming left V 0 bases short and J 1 base short, with 11 bases between. The CDR3 totals 16 residues. The CDR3 sequence is CASSLEWLAGTDTQYF. CDR3 nucleotide sequence: TGTGCCAGCAGCTTAGAGTGGCTAGCAGGCACAGATACGCAGTATTTT.